This TCR beta chain appears in the sequencing data of a study of T-cell reconstitution after alpha-beta-depleted transplantation in children. Points from the study as a whole: Surviving recipient T cells and thymic progenitors underlay high day-60 TCRbeta diversity in some patients.

This clonotype was recorded a few times. Its antigen remains unidentified. The J segment lost 5 bases and the V segment lost 0 bases, leaving 8 bases of the junction unmatched. CDR3 length: 17 amino acids. Germline V gene sequence: CDR1 DFQATT, CDR2 SNEGSKA (reference sequence). TCRbeta library preparation incorporated unique molecular identifiers. TCRdb recomputed calls from the PCR reads with MiXCR, one row per CDR3 protein. Seen here are about 830,000 distinct CDR3 sequences, around 17% observed once, and the top ten hold about 5%. The gene calls are TRBV20-1 and TRBJ2-5; 14 nucleotides agree with TRBD2. Source: PBMCs, mostly from graft donor cells, taken 360 days after TCRalphabeta/CD19-depleted stem cell transplant. This sequence originates from a male patient younger than 18 who had a stem cell transplant for acute lymphoblastic leukemia, so the T cells may come from the graft donor. CDR3 DNA sequence: TGCAGTGCTAGAGATCCGAGACTAGCGGGAGGGCGGGAGACCCAGTACTTC. It encodes CSARDPRLAGGRETQYF.